This T cell receptor (beta chain) is from a study of T cells in Graves' hyperthyroidism and ophthalmopathy. The overall study: Peripheral blood collection took place at initial diagnosis, before any treatment.

Notes on the study in general: Before onset, ophthalmopathy was predicted by the model a median 6.5 months earlier.

Ten or more counts support this clonotype. The antigen is undetermined. Thyroid ultrasound, orbital computed tomography, clinical symptoms, and serum thyroxine and TRAb underpinned diagnoses. Between the trimmed V and J ends, which lost 1 base and 11 bases, there was a span of 12 bases. The CDR3 is 14 residues long. Amplified TCR beta CDR3 regions derived from RNA transcripts. The HTBI primer set was used in a first-round RT-PCR of the TCR CDR3. Each CDR3 protein gets one entry after TCRdb re-called the multiplex PCR reads with MiXCR. The sample has 500,000 or so distinct CDR3 sequences, roughly 16% seen once.

The source material was blood. The sequence was obtained from a woman younger than 45 with Graves' ophthalmopathy. The genes are TRBV12-3 or TRBV12-4 and TRBJ1-6; no clear D gene. CDR3 nucleotide sequence: TGTGCCAGCAGTTTAGAAGCCGAATCCACACCCCTCCACTTT. It codes for CASSLEAESTPLHF.